Listed below are T cell receptor beta chains from one sample, sequenced in a study of blood T cell repertoires in COVID-19. TCRdb keeps only in-frame clones here, not all; method: immunoSEQ multiplex PCR. The sample yields about 140,000 clones, under 90% seen once. The sequenced material came from peripheral blood. The receptors come from a man aged 65 to 79 who had recovered from COVID-19. The CDR3 runs from the conserved cysteine through the conserved F or W. Each record gives: clone size, J gene, D gene, V gene, CDR3 DNA, CDR3 protein. D genes are given only for firm matches. Clone size is stated in some rows and not others, as once, few, many or a class when expanded.

- TRBJ2-2 TRBD1 TRBV3-1/TRBV3-2 TGTGCCAGCAGCCAAGAGGACAGGGGTACTACCGGGGAGCTGTTTTTT CASSQEDRGTTGELFF
- TRBJ2-7 TRBD2 TRBV6-5 TGTGCCAGCAAGACTAGCGGGGGAACCTACGAGCAGTACTTC CASKTSGGTYEQYF
- TRBJ2-7 - TRBV9 TGTGCCAGCAGCCGAACAGGGACGACCTACGAGCAGTACTTC CASSRTGTTYEQYF
- TRBJ2-7 TRBD1 TRBV20-1 TGCAGTGCTAGTCGCCGGGACAGGGACTCCTACGAGCAGTACTTC CSASRRDRDSYEQYF
- TRBJ1-2 TRBD1 TRBV27 TGTGCCAGCAGTGCCCGGGACAGGGGGGCCTATGGCTACACCTTC CASSARDRGAYGYTF
- TRBJ2-5 TRBD2 TRBV18 TGTGCCAGCTCACCGGGCGGTGCAGGGGCACGGGGGGGGAAGCAAGAGACCCAGTACTTC CASSPGGAGARGGKQETQYF
- TRBJ2-7 TRBD2 TRBV27 TGTGCCAGCAGTACCGAACGACTAGCGGGAGACCTCTACGAGCAGTACTTC CASSTERLAGDLYEQYF
- TRBJ2-1 - TRBV7-9 TGTGCCAGCGCAGGGCTAGGCAATGAGCAGTTCTTC CASAGLGNEQFF
- TRBJ2-6 - TRBV30 TGTGCCTGGACGTCTGGGGCCAACGTCCTGACTTTC CAWTSGANVLTF
few TRBJ1-2 TRBD1 TRBV19 TGTGCCGCCAGTACGGACAGGAGTTATGGCTACACCTTC CAASTDRSYGYTF
- TRBJ1-6 TRBD1 TRBV2 TGTGCCAGCGGACAGGGACCTTATAATTCACCCCTCCACTTT CASGQGPYNSPLHF
- TRBJ2-2 - TRBV29-1 TGCAGCACAACGCGGGGCGGGGAGCTGTTTTTT CSTTRGGELFF
- TRBJ2-7 - TRBV6-1 TGTGCCAGCAGTGAAGCGTACGAGACTGGGGGCCACGAGCAGTACTTC CASSEAYETGGHEQYF
many TRBJ2-7 TRBD1 TRBV28 TGTGCCAGCAGTTTATGGACGGGACAGGGAAACCACGAGCAGTACTTC CASSLWTGQGNHEQYF
- TRBJ2-1 - TRBV25-1 TGTGCCAGCAGTGACCCTCGTAGGGGCGACTACAATGAGCAGTTCTTC CASSDPRRGDYNEQFF
- TRBJ2-1 TRBD2 TRBV4-3 TGCGCCAGCAGCCTAAGCATTATCGGGACTAGCGGGAGAAGAAGTTCCTACAATGAGCAGTTCTTC CASSLSIIGTSGRRSSYNEQFF
- TRBJ2-7 - TRBV16 TGTGCCAGCAGCCAAACAGACGAGCAGTACTTC CASSQTDEQYF
- TRBJ2-5 - TRBV11-2 TGTGCCAGCAGCTTAGATCAGGGGCAAGAGACCCAGTACTTC CASSLDQGQETQYF
- TRBJ2-7 - TRBV30 TGTGCCTGGAGCCTGGACAGTTCCTACGAGCAGTACTTC CAWSLDSSYEQYF
- TRBJ2-7 - TRBV10-3 TGTGCCATCAGCAGGGACACCGAGGAGGAGCAGTACTTC CAISRDTEEEQYF
- TRBJ1-5 - TRBV20-1 TGCAGTGCTAGTCAAACCGCAGGTGGTCAGCCCCAGCATTTT CSASQTAGGQPQHF
- TRBJ1-1 - TRBV13 TGTGCCAGCAGCCATGCTGTGGCAGGGCTCGGCACTGAAGCTTTCTTT CASSHAVAGLGTEAFF
- TRBJ2-4 - TRBV10-3 TGTGCCATCAGAAAACAGGGAGGGGTGGAAAACATTCAGTACTTC CAIRKQGGVENIQYF
- TRBJ2-7 TRBD2 TRBV10-3 TGTGCCACCAAGGGCCAGCGGGAGCCCAACCCGTACTTC CATKGQREPNPYF
- TRBJ2-1 TRBD2 TRBV7-2 TGTGCCAGCAGCTCCCAACCAGCTAGCGGGAGGATGGAGTTCTTC CASSSQPASGRMEFF
- TRBJ1-1 - TRBV7-2 TGTGCCAGCAGCTTAGGTTGGCGGAAAACTGAAGCTTTCTTT CASSLGWRKTEAFF